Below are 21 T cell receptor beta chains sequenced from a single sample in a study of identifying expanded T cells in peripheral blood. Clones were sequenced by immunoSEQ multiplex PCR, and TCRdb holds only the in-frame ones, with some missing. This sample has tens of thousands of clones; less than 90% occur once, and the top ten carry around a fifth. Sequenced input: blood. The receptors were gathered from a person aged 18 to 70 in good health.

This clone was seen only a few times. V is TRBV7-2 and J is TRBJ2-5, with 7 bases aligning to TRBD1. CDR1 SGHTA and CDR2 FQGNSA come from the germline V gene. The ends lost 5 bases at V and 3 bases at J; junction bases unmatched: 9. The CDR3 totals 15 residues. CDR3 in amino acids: CASSAATGAEETQYF. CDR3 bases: TGTGCCAGCAGCGCCGCCACAGGGGCGGAAGAGACCCAGTACTTC.

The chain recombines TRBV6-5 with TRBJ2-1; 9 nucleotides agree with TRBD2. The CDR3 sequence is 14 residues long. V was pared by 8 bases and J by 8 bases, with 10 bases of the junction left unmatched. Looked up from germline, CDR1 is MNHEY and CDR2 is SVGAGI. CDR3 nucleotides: TGTGCCAGCGTCCCTAGCGGGACGTACGATGAGCAGTTCTTC. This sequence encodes CASVPSGTYDEQFF.

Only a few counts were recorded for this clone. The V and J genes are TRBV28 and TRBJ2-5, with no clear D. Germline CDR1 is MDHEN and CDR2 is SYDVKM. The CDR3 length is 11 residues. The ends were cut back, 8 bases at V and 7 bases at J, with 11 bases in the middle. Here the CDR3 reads CASVQGLTQYF. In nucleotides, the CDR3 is TGTGCCAGCGTCCAAGGGTTGACCCAGTACTTC.

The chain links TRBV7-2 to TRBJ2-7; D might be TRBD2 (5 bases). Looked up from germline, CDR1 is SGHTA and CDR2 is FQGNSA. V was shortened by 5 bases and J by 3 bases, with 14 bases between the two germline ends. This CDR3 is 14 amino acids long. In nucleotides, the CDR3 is TGTGCCAGCAGCCAAGCTACGGGGAGCTACGAGCAGTACTTC. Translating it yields CASSQATGSYEQYF.

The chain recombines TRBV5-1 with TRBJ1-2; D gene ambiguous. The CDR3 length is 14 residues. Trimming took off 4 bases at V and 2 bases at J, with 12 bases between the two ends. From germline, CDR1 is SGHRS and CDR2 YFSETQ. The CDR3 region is CASSTEQGNYGYTF. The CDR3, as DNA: TGCGCCAGCAGCACCGAACAAGGGAACTATGGCTACACCTTC.

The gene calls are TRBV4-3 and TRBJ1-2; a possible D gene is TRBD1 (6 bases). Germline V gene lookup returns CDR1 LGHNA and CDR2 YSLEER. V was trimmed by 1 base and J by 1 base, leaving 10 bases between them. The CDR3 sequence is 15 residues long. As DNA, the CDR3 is TGCGCCAGCAGCCAAGGGCAGGGGATTAACTATGGCTACACCTTC. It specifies CASSQGQGINYGYTF.

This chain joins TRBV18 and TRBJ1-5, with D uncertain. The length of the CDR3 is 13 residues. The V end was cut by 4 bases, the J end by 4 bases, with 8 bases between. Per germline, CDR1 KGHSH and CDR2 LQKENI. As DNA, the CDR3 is TGTGCCAGCTCACGCGACCCGAATCAGCCCCAGCATTTT. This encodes CASSRDPNQPQHF. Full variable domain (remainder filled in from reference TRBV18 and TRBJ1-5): NAGVMQNPRHLVRRRGQEARLRCSPMKGHSHVYWYRQLPEEGLKFMVYLQKENIIDESGMPKERFSAEFPKEGPSILRIQQVVRGDSAAYFCASSRDPNQPQHFGDGTRLSIL.

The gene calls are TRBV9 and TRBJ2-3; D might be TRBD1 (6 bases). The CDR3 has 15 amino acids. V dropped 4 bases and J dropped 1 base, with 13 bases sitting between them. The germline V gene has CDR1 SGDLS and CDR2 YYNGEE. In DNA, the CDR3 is TGTGCCAGCAGCCCCCAGGGACATCGCACAGATACGCAGTATTTT. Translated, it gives CASSPQGHRTDTQYF.

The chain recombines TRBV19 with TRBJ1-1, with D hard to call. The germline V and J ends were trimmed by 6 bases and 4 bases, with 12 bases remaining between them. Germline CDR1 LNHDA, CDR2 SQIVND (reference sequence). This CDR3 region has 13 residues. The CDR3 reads CASSLLGGTEAFF. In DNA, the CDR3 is TGTGCCAGTAGCCTCCTTGGTGGCACTGAAGCTTTCTTT.

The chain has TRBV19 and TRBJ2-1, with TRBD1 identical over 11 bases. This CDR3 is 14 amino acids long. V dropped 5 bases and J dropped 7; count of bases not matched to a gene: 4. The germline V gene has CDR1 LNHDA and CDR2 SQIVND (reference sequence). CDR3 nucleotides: TGTGCCAGTAGTGCGGGACAGGGGGTAAATGAGCAGTTCTTC. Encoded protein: CASSAGQGVNEQFF.

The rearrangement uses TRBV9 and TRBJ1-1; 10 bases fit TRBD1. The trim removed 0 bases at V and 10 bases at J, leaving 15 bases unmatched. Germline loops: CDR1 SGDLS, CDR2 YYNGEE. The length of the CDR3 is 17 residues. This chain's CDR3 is CASSVDWGGSTGGAAFF. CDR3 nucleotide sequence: TGTGCCAGCAGCGTAGATTGGGGAGGGTCGACAGGGGGCGCAGCTTTCTTT.

The CDR3 DNA follows: TGTGCCAGCAGCCTACAAGGGGAGCTGTTTTTT. Translation gives CASSLQGELFF. The chain joins TRBV11-1 to TRBJ2-2; D ambiguous. V was trimmed by 5 bases and J by 8 bases, leaving 6 bases between them. Germline V CDR1 and CDR2: SGHAT, FQDESV (reference sequence). The CDR3 length is 11 residues.

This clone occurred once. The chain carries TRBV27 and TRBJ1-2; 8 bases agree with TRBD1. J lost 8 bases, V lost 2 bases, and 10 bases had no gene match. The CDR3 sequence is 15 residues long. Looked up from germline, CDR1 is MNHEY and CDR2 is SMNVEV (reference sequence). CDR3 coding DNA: TGTGCCAGCAGTTTAGTCCCCGTGACAGGGGAAGGCTACACCTTC. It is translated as CASSLVPVTGEGYTF.

CDR3 sequence (DNA): TGCGCCAGCAGCCCGTCTTGGCAGAGTTACGAGCAGTACTTC. Its translation is CASSPSWQSYEQYF. This chain uses TRBV4-3 with TRBJ2-7, with D unresolved. The CDR3 is made up of 14 amino acids. The V gene's germline CDR1 is LGHNA and CDR2 YSLEER. V dropped 4 bases and J dropped 4 bases, with 14 bases sitting between them.

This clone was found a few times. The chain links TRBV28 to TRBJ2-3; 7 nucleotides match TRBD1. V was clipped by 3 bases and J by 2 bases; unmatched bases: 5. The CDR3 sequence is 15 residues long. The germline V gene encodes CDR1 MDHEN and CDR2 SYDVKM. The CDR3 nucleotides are TGTGCCAGCAGTTTTGAGGGGGCGATCACAGATACGCAGTATTTT. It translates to CASSFEGAITDTQYF.

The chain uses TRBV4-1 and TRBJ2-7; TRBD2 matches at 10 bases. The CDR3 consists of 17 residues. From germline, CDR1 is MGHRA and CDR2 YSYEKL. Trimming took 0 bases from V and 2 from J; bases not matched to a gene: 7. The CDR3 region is CASSQEGVLAGTYEQYF. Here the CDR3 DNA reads TGCGCCAGCAGCCAAGAGGGGGTACTAGCGGGAACCTACGAGCAGTACTTC.

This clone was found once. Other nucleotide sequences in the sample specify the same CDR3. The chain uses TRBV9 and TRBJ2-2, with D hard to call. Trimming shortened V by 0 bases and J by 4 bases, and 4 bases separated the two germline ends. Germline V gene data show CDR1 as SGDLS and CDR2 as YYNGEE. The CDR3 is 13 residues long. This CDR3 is CASSVVGTGELFF. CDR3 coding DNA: TGTGCCAGCAGCGTAGTCGGCACCGGGGAGCTGTTTTTT. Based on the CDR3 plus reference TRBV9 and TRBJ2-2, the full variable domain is DSGVTQTPKHLITATGQRVTLRCSPRSGDLSVYWYQQSLDQGLQFLIQYYNGEERAKGNILERFSAQQFPDLHSELNLSSLELGDSALYFCASSVVGTGELFFGEGSRLTVL.

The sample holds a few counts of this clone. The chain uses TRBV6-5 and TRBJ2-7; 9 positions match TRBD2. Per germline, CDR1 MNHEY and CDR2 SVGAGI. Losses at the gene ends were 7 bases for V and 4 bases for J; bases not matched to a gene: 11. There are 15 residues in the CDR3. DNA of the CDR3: TGTGCCAGCACACCTGATAGCGGGAGAAAGTACGAGCAGTACTTC. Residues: CASTPDSGRKYEQYF.

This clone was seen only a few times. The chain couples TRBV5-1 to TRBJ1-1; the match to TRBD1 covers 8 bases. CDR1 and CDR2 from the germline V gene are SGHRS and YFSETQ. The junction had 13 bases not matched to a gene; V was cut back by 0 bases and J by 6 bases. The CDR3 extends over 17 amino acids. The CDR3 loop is CASSLAGTGAWDAEAFF. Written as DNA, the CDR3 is TGCGCCAGCAGCTTGGCCGGGACAGGAGCCTGGGACGCTGAAGCTTTCTTT.

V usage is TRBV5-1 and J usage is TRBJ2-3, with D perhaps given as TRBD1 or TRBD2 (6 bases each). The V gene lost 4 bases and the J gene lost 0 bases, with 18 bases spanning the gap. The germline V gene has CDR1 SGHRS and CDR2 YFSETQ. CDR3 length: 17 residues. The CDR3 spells CASSPSFGGPSTDTQYF. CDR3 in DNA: TGCGCCAGCAGCCCTTCGTTTGGGGGGCCAAGCACAGATACGCAGTATTTT. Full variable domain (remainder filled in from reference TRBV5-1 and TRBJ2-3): KAGVTQTPRYLIKTRGQQVTLSCSPISGHRSVSWYQQTPGQGLQFLFEYFSETQRNKGNFPGRFSGRQFSNSRSEMNVSTLELGDSALYLCASSPSFGGPSTDTQYFGPGTRLTVL.

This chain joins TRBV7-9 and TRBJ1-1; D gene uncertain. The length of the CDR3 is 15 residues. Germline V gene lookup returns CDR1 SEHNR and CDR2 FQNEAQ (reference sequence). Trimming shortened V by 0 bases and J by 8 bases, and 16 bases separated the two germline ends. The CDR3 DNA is TGTGCCAGCAGCTTAGCTACCGGTTTCCCGGCCGAAGCTTTCTTT. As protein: CASSLATGFPAEAFF.